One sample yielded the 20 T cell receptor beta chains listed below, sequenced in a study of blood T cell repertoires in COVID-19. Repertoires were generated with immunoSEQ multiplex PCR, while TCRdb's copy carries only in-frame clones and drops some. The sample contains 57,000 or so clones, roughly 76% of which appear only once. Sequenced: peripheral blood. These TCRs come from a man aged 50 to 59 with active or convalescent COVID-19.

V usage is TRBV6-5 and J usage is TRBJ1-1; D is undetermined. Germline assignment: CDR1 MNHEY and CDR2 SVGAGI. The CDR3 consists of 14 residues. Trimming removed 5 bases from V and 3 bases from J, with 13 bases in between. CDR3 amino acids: CASSTLRGYTEAFF. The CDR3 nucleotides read TGTGCCAGCAGTACCCTCCGGGGATACACTGAAGCTTTCTTT.

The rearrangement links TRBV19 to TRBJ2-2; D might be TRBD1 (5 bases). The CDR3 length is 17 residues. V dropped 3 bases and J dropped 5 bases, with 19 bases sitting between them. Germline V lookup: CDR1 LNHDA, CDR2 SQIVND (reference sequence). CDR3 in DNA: TGTGCCAGTAGTATGGGCAGGGTCGTGTTGTATACCGGGGAGCTGTTTTTT. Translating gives CASSMGRVVLYTGELFF.

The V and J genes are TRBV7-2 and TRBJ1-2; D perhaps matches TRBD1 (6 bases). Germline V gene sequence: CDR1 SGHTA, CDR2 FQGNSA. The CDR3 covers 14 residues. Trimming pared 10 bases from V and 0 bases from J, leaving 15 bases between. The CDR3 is CATSGGGSNYGYTF. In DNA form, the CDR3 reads TGTGCCACCTCGGGGGGGGGCTCTAACTATGGCTACACCTTC. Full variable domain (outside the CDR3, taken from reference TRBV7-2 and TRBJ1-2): GAGVSQSPSNKVTEKGKDVELRCDPISGHTALYWYRQSLGQGLEFLIYFQGNSAPDKSGLPSDRFSAERTGGSVSTLTIQRTQQEDSAVYLCATSGGGSNYGYTFGSGTRLTVV.

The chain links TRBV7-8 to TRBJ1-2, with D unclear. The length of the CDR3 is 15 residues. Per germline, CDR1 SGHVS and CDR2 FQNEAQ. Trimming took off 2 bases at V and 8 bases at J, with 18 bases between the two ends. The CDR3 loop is CASSLLTMAPEGYTF. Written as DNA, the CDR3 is TGTGCCAGCAGCTTACTAACAATGGCCCCGGAGGGCTACACCTTC.

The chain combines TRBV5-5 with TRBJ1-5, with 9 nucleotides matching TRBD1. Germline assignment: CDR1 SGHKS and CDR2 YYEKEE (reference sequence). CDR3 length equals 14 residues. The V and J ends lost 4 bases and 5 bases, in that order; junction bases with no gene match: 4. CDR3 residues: CASSRRTGDQPQHF. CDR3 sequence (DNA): TGTGCCAGCAGCCGTAGGACAGGGGATCAGCCCCAGCATTTT. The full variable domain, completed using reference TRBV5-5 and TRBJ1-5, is DAGVTQSPTHLIKTRGQQVTLRCSPISGHKSVSWYQQVLGQGPQFIFQYYEKEERGRGNFPDRFSARQFPNYSSELNVNALLLGDSALYLCASSRRTGDQPQHFGDGTRLSIL.

This CDR3 is CASSGDTSQYF. In DNA, the CDR3 is TGTGCCAGCAGTGGGGACACTTCCCAGTACTTC. The rearrangement uses TRBV2 and TRBJ2-5; TRBD1 is a possible D gene (6 bases). Trimming took off 4 bases at V and 9 bases at J, with 9 bases between the two ends. The length of the CDR3 is 11 residues. CDR1 is SNHLY and CDR2 is FYNNEI in the germline V gene.

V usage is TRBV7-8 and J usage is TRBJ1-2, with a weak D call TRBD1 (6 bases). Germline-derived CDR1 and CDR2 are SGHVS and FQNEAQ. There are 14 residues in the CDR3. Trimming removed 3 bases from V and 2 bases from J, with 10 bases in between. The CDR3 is CASSFFRGNYGYTF. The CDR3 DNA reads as TGTGCCAGCAGCTTCTTCAGGGGAAACTATGGCTACACCTTC.

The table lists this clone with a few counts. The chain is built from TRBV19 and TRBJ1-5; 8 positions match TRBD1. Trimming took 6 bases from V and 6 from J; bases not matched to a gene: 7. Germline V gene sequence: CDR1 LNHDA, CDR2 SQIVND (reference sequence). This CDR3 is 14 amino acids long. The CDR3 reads CASRDRALSQPQHF. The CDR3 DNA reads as TGTGCCAGTAGGGACAGGGCCTTGAGTCAGCCCCAGCATTTT. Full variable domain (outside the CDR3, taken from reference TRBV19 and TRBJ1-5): DGGITQSPKYLFRKEGQNVTLSCEQNLNHDAMYWYRQDPGQGLRLIYYSQIVNDFQKGDIAEGYSVSREKKESFPLTVTSAQKNPTAFYLCASRDRALSQPQHFGDGTRLSIL.

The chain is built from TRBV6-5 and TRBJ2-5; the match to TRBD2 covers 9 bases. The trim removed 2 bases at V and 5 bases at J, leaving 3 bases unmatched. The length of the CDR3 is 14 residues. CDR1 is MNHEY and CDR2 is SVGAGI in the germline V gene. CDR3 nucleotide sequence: TGTGCCAGCAGTTACAAAGCGGGGGGTGAGACCCAGTACTTC. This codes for CASSYKAGGETQYF.

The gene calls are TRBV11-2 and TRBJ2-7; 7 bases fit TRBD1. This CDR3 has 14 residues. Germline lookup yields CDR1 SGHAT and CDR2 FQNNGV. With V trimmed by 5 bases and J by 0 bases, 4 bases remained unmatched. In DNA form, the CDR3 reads TGTGCCAGCAGCCGAGGGGGCGACTCCTACGAGCAGTACTTC. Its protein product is CASSRGGDSYEQYF.

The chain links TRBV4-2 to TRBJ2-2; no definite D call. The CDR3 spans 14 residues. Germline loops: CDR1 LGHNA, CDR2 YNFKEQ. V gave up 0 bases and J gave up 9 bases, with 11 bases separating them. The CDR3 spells CASSQESGLRELFF. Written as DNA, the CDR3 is TGTGCCAGCAGCCAAGAAAGTGGCCTTCGGGAGCTGTTTTTT.

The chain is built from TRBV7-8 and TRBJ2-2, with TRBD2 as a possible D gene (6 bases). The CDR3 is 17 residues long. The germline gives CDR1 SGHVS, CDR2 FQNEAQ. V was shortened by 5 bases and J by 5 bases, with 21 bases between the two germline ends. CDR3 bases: TGTGCCAGCAGCGCGTGGGACTCCTACACCTTTACCGGGGAGCTGTTTTTT. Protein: CASSAWDSYTFTGELFF.

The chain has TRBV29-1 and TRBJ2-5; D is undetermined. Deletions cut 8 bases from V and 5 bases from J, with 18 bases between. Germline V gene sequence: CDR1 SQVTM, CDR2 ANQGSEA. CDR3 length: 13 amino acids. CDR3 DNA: TGCAGCTCCCGAACTCCCTACGGGGAGACCCAGTACTTC. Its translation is CSSRTPYGETQYF.

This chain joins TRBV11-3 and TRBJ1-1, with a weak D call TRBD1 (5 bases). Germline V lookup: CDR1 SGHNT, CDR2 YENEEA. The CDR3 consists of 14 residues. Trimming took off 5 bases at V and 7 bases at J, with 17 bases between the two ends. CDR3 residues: CASSPDGATVEAFF. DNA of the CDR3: TGTGCCAGCAGCCCCGATGGGGCGACTGTTGAAGCTTTCTTT.

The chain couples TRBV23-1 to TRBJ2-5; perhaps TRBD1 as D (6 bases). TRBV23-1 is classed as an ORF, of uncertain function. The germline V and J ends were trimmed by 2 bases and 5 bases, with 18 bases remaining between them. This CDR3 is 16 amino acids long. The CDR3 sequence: CASSQAEQGWMETQYF. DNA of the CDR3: TGCGCCAGCAGTCAAGCCGAACAGGGATGGATGGAGACCCAGTACTTC.

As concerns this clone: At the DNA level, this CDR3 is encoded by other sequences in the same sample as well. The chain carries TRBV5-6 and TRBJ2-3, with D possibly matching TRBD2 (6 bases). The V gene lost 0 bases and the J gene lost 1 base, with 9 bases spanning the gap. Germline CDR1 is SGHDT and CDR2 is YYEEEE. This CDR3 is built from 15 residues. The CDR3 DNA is TGTGCCAGCAGCTTGGTAGCTAGCGGCACAGATACGCAGTATTTT. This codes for CASSLVASGTDTQYF.

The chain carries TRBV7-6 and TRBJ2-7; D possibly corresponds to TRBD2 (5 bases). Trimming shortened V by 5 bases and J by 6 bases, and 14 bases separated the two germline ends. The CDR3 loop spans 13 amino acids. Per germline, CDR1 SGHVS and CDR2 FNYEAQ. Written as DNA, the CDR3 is TGTGCCAGCAGCCGGGTGGAGGTAGGCGAGCAGTACTTC. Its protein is CASSRVEVGEQYF.

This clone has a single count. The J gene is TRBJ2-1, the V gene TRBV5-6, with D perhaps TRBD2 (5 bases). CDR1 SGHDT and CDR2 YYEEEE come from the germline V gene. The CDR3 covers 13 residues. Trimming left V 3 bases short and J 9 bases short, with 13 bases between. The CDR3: CASSSSPEGEQFF. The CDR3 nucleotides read TGTGCCAGCAGCTCCAGCCCAGAGGGTGAGCAGTTCTTC.

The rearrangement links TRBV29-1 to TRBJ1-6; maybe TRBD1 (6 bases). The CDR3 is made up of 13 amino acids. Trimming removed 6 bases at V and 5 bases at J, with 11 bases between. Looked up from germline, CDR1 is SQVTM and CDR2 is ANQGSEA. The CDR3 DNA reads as TGCAGCGTCGGTGACAGGAATAATTCACCCCTCCACTTT. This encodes CSVGDRNNSPLHF.

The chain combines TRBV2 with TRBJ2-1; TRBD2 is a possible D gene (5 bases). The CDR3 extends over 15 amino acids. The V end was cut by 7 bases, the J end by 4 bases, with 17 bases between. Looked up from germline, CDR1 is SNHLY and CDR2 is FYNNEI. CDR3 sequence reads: CASNDGSTGYNEQFF. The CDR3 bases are TGTGCCAGCAATGATGGCAGCACGGGGTACAATGAGCAGTTCTTC.